This T cell receptor (beta chain) was captured in a study of cytomegalovirus exposure and HLA in healthy donors. CDR1 is MNHEY, CDR2 SMNVEV, per germline (reference sequence). The V gene lost 6 bases and the J gene lost 8 bases, with 16 bases spanning the gap. The CDR3 has 13 residues. As regards this clone: No antigen is known for it.

Study-level findings and limits: The authors confirmed in vitro that a few CMV-associated chains were specific for CMV antigens.

The donors were part of the validation cohort, which consisted of under 150 subjects and was separate from the first cohort of about 670 subjects. Profiling relied on immunoSEQ multiplex PCR, and the TCRdb table lists in-frame clones only, not all of them. The table lists a few hundred thousand clones, roughly 90% of them singletons, with approximately 0.9% in the top ten. The chain couples TRBV27 to TRBJ1-2; the D gene is possibly TRBD1 (5 bases). The sample consisted of PBMCs. The sequence was collected from a woman aged 18-30 years in good health and CMV-seronegative. The CDR3 is CASRRDRLGGYTF. For the CDR3, the DNA is TGTGCCAGCAGGCGGGACCGTCTCGGGGGCTACACCTTC.